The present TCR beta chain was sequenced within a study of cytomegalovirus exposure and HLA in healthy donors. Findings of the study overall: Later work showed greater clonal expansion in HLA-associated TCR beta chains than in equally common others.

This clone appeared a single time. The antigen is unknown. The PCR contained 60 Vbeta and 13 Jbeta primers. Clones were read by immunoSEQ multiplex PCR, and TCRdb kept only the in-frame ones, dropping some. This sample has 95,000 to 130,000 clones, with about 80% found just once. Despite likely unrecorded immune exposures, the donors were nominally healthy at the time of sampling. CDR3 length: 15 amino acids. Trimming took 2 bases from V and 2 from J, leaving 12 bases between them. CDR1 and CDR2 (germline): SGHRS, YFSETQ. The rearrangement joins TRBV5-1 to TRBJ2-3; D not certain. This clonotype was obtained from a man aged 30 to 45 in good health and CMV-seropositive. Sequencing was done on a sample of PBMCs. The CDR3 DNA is TGCGCCAGCAGCTTTAGCACATTTACCACAGATACGCAGTATTTT. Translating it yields CASSFSTFTTDTQYF.